Listed here are 25 T cell receptor beta chains from one sample, sequenced in a study of blood T cell repertoires in COVID-19. Using immunoSEQ multiplex PCR, the repertoire was profiled, and TCRdb retains in-frame clones only, with some absent. Altogether 120,000 to 150,000 clones are present, 87% being singletons, with the ten largest covering 8.6%. Sequenced input: peripheral blood. The receptor source for this set is a woman in her 50s with active or convalescent COVID-19.

The chain joins TRBV2 to TRBJ1-1, with D tentatively TRBD1 (6 bases). Germline CDR1 is SNHLY and CDR2 is FYNNEI. CDR3 size: 14 residues. V dropped 6 bases and J dropped 11 bases, with 22 bases sitting between them. CDR3 nucleotides: TGTGCCAGCAGGAAGGGTCCGACAGGCCTTGATGCTTTCTTT. Amino acids: CASRKGPTGLDAFF.

This clone has a single count. The chain has TRBV9 and TRBJ2-3, with 7 nucleotides matching TRBD1. V was pared by 3 bases and J by 3 bases, with 10 bases of the junction left unmatched. CDR3 size: 16 residues. Germline V gives CDR1 SGDLS, CDR2 YYNGEE. The CDR3 region is CASSALYRGGTDTQYF. In DNA form, the CDR3 reads TGTGCCAGCAGCGCCCTATACAGGGGCGGGACAGATACGCAGTATTTT.

The chain recombines TRBV13 with TRBJ2-2, with a weak D call TRBD1 (6 bases). The CDR3 covers 14 residues. V was clipped by 6 bases and J by 1 base, with 9 bases between them. The germline V gene has CDR1 PRHDT and CDR2 FYEKMQ (reference sequence). This CDR3 is CASRGQLNTGELFF. CDR3 sequence (DNA): TGTGCCAGCAGAGGACAGCTGAACACCGGGGAGCTGTTTTTT.

CDR3 coding DNA: TGTGCCAGCAGCGTACCTAGCGACACAGATACGCAGTATTTT. This gives the protein CASSVPSDTDTQYF. The chain combines TRBV9 with TRBJ2-3; TRBD2 is a possible D gene (6 bases). CDR3 length equals 14 residues. Trimming took 1 base from V and 2 from J, leaving 8 bases between them. Germline CDR1 reads SGDLS; CDR2 reads YYNGEE.

The V gene is TRBV13, the J gene TRBJ1-4; D perhaps matches TRBD1 (6 bases). Trimming took off 5 bases at V and 5 bases at J, with 18 bases between the two ends. CDR3 length: 16 amino acids. CDR1 and CDR2 from the germline V gene are PRHDT and FYEKMQ (reference sequence). This CDR3 reads CASSLSTGRTNEKLFF. As DNA, the CDR3 is TGTGCCAGCAGCCTTTCGACAGGTCGGACCAATGAAAAACTGTTTTTT. The full variable domain, its missing parts supplied by reference TRBV13 and TRBJ1-4, is AAGVIQSPRHLIKEKRETATLKCYPIPRHDTVYWYQQGPGQDPQFLISFYEKMQSDKGSIPDRFSAQQFSDYHSELNMSSLELGDSALYFCASSLSTGRTNEKLFFGSGTQLSVL.

The rearrangement links TRBV27 to TRBJ1-5; D possibly corresponds to TRBD1 (6 bases). V was clipped by 0 bases and J by 4 bases, with 16 bases between them. The CDR3 is 17 amino acids. The germline gives CDR1 MNHEY, CDR2 SMNVEV (reference sequence). The CDR3 DNA sequence: TGTGCCAGCAGTTTATCCGTGTCCGGGACAATGAATCAGCCCCAGCATTTT. Protein: CASSLSVSGTMNQPQHF.

The chain combines TRBV6-6 with TRBJ1-5, with 10 bases lining up with TRBD1. Trimming took 5 bases from V and 4 from J; bases not matched to a gene: 11. CDR3 length equals 17 residues. CDR1 is MNHNY, CDR2 SVGAGI, per germline (reference sequence). The CDR3 region has the DNA TGTGCCAGCAGTCCCCCGGGACAGGGGACAGAGAATCAGCCCCAGCATTTT. This encodes CASSPPGQGTENQPQHF.

The chain recombines TRBV11-2 with TRBJ1-1; perhaps TRBD1 as D (5 bases). V was trimmed by 4 bases and J by 3 bases, leaving 15 bases between them. This CDR3 is built from 15 residues. Germline CDR1 and CDR2: SGHAT and FQNNGV. As DNA, the CDR3 is TGTGCCAGCAGCTCGGGGGGGTTGAAGCACACTGAAGCTTTCTTT. As protein: CASSSGGLKHTEAFF.

V and J are TRBV6-2 or TRBV6-3 and TRBJ1-5; TRBD1 matches at 8 bases. The V gene's germline CDR1 is MNHEY and CDR2 SVGEGT. V gave up 0 bases and J gave up 7 bases; unmatched junction bases: 8. This CDR3 spans 16 amino acids. CDR3 nucleotides: TGTGCCAGCAGTTACTCCTACAGGGGGAAGGGGCAGCCCCAGCATTTT. Residues: CASSYSYRGKGQPQHF.

This chain joins TRBV5-1 and TRBJ2-7, with TRBD2 matching over 16 bases. Germline-derived CDR1 and CDR2 are SGHRS and YFSETQ. J gave up 5 bases and V 4 bases, and 6 bases lay outside the gene matches. The CDR3 has 16 residues. Here the CDR3 DNA reads TGCGCCAGCAGCCCGGGGACTAGCGGGAGGGCCCACGAGCAGTACTTC. As protein: CASSPGTSGRAHEQYF. Complete variable domain (other parts from reference TRBV5-1 and TRBJ2-7): KAGVTQTPRYLIKTRGQQVTLSCSPISGHRSVSWYQQTPGQGLQFLFEYFSETQRNKGNFPGRFSGRQFSNSRSEMNVSTLELGDSALYLCASSPGTSGRAHEQYFGPGTRLTVT.

V gene TRBV6-6 combines with J gene TRBJ2-1; 7 nucleotides match TRBD1. This CDR3 comprises 16 residues. The junction had 10 bases not matched to a gene; V was cut back by 5 bases and J by 3 bases. CDR1 MNHNY and CDR2 SVGAGI come from the germline V gene (reference sequence). CDR3 bases: TGTGCCAGCAGTCTCATCAGGACAGGATACTACAATGAGCAGTTCTTC. Translating gives CASSLIRTGYYNEQFF.

This sequence joins TRBV2 and TRBJ2-7, with D unresolved. The germline CDR1 and CDR2 sequences are SNHLY and FYNNEI. Trimming removed 3 bases from V and 3 bases from J, with 12 bases in between. This CDR3 has 14 amino acids. CDR3 sequence: CASSDVPVNYEQYF. CDR3 in DNA: TGTGCCAGCAGTGACGTCCCGGTAAACTACGAGCAGTACTTC.

The chain is built from TRBV4-1 and TRBJ1-1; D may be TRBD1 (5 bases). There are 14 residues in the CDR3. Trimming took off 0 bases at V and 7 bases at J, with 12 bases between the two ends. CDR1 and CDR2 from the germline V gene are MGHRA and YSYEKL. The DNA for the CDR3 is TGCGCCAGCAGCCAAGAGGGTTTCCAGGGTGAAGCTTTCTTT. Protein product: CASSQEGFQGEAFF.

The chain carries TRBV6-5 and TRBJ2-7; 8 bases are shared with TRBD2. The CDR3 totals 13 residues. Germline CDR1 is MNHEY and CDR2 is SVGAGI. J gave up 6 bases and V 6 bases, and 7 bases lay outside the gene matches. CDR3 protein: CASSAGTSIEQYF. CDR3 DNA: TGTGCCAGCAGCGCCGGGACTAGTATCGAGCAGTACTTC.

V is TRBV7-2 and J is TRBJ1-6; D possibly corresponds to TRBD1 (6 bases). Trimming took 6 bases from V and 7 from J, leaving 13 bases between them. Germline assignment: CDR1 SGHTA and CDR2 FQGNSA. The CDR3 has 14 residues. CDR3 loop: CASSQQGSNSPLHF. CDR3 coding DNA: TGTGCCAGCAGTCAACAGGGTTCCAATTCACCCCTCCACTTT.

V is TRBV6-2 or TRBV6-3 and J is TRBJ2-7; unclear D gene. V was pared by 6 bases and J by 2 bases, with 5 bases between. CDR3 length: 11 amino acids. CDR1 and CDR2 (germline): MNHEY, SVGEGT. The CDR3 spells CASSNTYEQYF. For the CDR3, the DNA is TGTGCCAGCAGCAATACCTACGAGCAGTACTTC.

The J gene is TRBJ1-1, the V gene TRBV2; a possible D gene is TRBD1 (6 bases). The ends were cut back, 6 bases at V and 1 base at J, with 9 bases in the middle. The CDR3 is 13 amino acids. Germline V gives CDR1 SNHLY, CDR2 FYNNEI. CDR3 protein: CASSRDKNTEAFF. The CDR3, as DNA: TGTGCCAGCAGCCGGGACAAGAACACTGAAGCTTTCTTT.

This clone was observed a few times. The V gene is TRBV28, the J gene TRBJ2-5, with TRBD2 matching over 7 bases. The germline V gene encodes CDR1 MDHEN and CDR2 SYDVKM. The junction had 3 bases not matched to a gene; V was cut back by 4 bases and J by 1 base. The CDR3 contains 14 residues. CDR3 DNA: TGTGCCAGCAGTTACGAGCGGGGCCAAGAGACCCAGTACTTC. Amino acids: CASSYERGQETQYF.

The chain combines TRBV29-1 with TRBJ2-1; 8 bases align to TRBD1. The germline V gene encodes CDR1 SQVTM and CDR2 ANQGSEA. The CDR3 consists of 13 residues. CDR3 residues: CSVRTGLYNEQFF. Here the CDR3 DNA reads TGCAGTGTCCGGACAGGGCTCTACAATGAGCAGTTCTTC.

The genes are TRBV5-4 and TRBJ2-2, with no clear D. Trimming stripped 1 base from V and 0 bases from J, with 10 bases between. Germline CDR1 SGHNT, CDR2 YYREEE (reference sequence). The CDR3 sequence is 16 residues long. This CDR3 is CASSLTSVANTGELFF. The CDR3 region has the DNA TGTGCCAGCAGCTTGACGAGCGTGGCGAACACCGGGGAGCTGTTTTTT.

V gene TRBV24-1 combines with J gene TRBJ2-5, with D unresolved. The CDR3 length is 13 residues. The V end lost 4 bases, the J end lost 1 base, and 6 bases lay between the germline ends. The germline CDR1 and CDR2 sequences are KGHDR and SFDVKD. CDR3 sequence reads: CATSDALQETQYF. CDR3 in DNA: TGTGCCACCAGTGACGCACTCCAAGAGACCCAGTACTTC.

The CDR3 is CASRGQTNYGYTF. The CDR3, as DNA: TGTGCCAGCAGGGGACAGACTAACTATGGCTACACCTTC. V gene TRBV2 combines with J gene TRBJ1-2; the match to TRBD1 covers 7 bases. J gave up 0 bases and V 6 bases, and 1 base lay outside the gene matches. Germline-derived CDR1 and CDR2 are SNHLY and FYNNEI. The CDR3 spans 13 residues.

This chain uses TRBV29-1 with TRBJ2-3, with 7 bases fitting TRBD2. The CDR3 consists of 13 residues. The germline gives CDR1 SQVTM, CDR2 ANQGSEA. Trimming took 3 bases from V and 6 from J; bases not matched to a gene: 6. The CDR3 region is CSVESGGRDTQYF. Here the CDR3 DNA reads TGCAGCGTTGAGTCCGGGGGGAGGGATACGCAGTATTTT.

The V gene is TRBV19, the J gene TRBJ1-1, with 9 bases identical to TRBD1. V was pared by 6 bases and J by 0 bases, with 8 bases of the junction left unmatched. This CDR3 spans 16 amino acids. The germline V gene has CDR1 LNHDA and CDR2 SQIVND (reference sequence). The CDR3 nucleotides are TGTGCCAGTAGCAAGGCCCGGGACAGGGTGAACACTGAAGCTTTCTTT. It specifies CASSKARDRVNTEAFF.

CDR3 coding DNA: TGTGCCAGCAGCCAAACAGGGGGCAAGGGGTACACTGAAGCTTTCTTT. This translates into CASSQTGGKGYTEAFF. The rearrangement uses TRBV4-2 and TRBJ1-1; 9 bases line up with TRBD1. Germline V lookup: CDR1 LGHNA, CDR2 YNFKEQ. The CDR3 length is 16 residues. V lost 2 bases, J lost 3 bases, and 7 bases stayed unmatched.